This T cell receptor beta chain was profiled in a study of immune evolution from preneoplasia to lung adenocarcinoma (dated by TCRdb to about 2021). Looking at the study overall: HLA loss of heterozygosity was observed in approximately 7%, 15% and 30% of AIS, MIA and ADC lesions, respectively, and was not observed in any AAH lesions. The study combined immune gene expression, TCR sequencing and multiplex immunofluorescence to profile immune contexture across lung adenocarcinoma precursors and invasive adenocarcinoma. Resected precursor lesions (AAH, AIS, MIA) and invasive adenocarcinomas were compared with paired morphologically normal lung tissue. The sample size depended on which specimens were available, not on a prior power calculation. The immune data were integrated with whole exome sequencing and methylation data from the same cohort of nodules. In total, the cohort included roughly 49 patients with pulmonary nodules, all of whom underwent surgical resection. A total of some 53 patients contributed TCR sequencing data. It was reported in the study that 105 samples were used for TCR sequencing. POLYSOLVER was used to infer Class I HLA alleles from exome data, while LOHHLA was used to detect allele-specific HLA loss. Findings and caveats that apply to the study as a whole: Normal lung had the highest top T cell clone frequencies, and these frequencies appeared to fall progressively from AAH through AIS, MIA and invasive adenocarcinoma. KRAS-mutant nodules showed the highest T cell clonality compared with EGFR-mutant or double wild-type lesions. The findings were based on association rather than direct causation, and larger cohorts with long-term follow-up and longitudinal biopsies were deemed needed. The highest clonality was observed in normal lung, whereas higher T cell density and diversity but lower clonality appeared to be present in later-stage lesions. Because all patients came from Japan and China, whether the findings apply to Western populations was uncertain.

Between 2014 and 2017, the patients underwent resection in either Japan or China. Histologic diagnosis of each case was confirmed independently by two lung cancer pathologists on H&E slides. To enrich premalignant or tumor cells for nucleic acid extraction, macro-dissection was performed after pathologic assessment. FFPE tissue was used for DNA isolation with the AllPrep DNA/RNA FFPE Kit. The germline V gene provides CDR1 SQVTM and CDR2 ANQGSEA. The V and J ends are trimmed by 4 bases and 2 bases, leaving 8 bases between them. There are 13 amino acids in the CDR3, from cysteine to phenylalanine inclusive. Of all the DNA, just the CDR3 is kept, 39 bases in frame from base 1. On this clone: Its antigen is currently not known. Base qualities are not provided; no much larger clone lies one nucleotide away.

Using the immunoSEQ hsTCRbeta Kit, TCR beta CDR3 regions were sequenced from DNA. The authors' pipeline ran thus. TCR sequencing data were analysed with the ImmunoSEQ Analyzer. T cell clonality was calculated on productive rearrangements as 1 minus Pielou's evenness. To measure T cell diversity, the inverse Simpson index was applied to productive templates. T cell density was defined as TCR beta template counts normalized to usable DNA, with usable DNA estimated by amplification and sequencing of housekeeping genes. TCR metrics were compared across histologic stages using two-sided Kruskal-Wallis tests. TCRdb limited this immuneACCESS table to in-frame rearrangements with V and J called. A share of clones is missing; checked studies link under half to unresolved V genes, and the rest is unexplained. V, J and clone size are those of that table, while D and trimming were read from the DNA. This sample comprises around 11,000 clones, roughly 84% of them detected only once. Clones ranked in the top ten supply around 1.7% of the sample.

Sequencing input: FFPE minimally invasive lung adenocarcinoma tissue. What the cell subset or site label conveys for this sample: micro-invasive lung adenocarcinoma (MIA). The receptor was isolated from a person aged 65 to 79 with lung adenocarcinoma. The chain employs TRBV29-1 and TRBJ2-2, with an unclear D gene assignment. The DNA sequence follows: TGCAGCGTTGCGATAGGCAACACCGGGGAGCTGTTTTTT. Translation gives CSVAIGNTGELFF.